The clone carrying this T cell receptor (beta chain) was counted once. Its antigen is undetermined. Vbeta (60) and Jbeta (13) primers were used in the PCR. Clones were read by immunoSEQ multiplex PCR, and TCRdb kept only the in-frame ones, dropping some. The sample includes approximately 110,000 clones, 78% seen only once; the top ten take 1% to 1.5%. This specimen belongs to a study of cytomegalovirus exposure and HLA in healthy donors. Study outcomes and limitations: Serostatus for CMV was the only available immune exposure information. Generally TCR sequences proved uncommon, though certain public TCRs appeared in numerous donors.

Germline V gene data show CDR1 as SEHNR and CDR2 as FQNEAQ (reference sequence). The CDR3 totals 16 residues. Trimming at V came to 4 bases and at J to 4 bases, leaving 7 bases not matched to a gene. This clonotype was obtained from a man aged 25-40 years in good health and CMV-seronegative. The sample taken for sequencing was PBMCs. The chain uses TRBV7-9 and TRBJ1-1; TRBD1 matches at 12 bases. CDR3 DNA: TGTGCCAGCAGCTGGGACAGGGGGCTAAAACTCACTGAAGCTTTCTTT. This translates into CASSWDRGLKLTEAFF.